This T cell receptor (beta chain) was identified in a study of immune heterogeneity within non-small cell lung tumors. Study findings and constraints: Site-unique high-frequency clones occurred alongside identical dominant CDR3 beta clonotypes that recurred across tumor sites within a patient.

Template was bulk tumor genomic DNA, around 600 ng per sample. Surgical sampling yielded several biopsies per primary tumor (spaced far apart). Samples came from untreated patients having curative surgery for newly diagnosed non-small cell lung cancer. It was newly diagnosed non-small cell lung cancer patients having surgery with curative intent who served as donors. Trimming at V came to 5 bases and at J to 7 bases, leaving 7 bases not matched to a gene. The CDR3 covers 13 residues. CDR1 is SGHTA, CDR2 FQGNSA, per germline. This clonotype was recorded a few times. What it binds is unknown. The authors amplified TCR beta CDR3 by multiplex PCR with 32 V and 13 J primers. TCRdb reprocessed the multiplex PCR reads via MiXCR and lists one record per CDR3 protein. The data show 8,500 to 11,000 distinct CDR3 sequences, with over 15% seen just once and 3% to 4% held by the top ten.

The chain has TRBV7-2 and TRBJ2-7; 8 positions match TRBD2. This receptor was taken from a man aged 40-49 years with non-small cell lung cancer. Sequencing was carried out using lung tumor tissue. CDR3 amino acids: CASSPPGGREQYF. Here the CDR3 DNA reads TGTGCCAGCAGCCCCCCGGGGGGGAGGGAGCAGTACTTC.